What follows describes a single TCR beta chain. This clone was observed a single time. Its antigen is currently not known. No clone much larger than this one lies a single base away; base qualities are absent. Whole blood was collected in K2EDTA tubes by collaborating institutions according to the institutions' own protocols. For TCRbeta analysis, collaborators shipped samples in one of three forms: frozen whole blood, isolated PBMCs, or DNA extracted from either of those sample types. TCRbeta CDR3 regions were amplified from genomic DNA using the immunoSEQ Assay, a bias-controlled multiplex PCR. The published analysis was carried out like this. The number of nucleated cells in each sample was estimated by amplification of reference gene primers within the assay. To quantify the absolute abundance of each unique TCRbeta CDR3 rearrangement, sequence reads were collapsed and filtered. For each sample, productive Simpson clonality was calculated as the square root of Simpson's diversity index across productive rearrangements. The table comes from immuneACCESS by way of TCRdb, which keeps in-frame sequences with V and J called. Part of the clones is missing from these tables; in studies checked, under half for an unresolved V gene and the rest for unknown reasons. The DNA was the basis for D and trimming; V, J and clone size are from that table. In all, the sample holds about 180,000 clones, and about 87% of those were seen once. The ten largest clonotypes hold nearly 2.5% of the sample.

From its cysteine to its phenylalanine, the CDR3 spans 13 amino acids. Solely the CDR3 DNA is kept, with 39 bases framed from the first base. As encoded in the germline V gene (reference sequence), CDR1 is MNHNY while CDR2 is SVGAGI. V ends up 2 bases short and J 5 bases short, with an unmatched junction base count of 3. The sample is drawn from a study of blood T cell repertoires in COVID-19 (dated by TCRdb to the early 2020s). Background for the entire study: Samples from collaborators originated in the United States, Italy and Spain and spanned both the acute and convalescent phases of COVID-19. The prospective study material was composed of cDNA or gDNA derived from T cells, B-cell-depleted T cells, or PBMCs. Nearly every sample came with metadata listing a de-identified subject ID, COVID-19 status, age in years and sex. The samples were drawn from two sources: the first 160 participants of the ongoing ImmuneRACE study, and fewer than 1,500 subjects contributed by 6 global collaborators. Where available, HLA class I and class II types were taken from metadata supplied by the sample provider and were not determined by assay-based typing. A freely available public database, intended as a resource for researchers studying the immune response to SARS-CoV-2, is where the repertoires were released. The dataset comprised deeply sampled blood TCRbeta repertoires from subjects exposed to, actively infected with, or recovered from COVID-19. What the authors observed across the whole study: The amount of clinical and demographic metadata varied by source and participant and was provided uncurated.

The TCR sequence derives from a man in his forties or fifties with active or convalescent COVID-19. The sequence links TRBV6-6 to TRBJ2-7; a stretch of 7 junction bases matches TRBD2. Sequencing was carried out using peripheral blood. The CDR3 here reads CASSYGGRDEQYF. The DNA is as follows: TGTGCCAGCAGTTACGGGGGGAGGGACGAGCAGTACTTC.